Sequencing of this T cell receptor beta chain was carried out in a study of blood T cell repertoires in COVID-19 (TCRdb year 2020). The study in broad terms: Collaborator samples came from the United States, Italy and Spain and covered acute and convalescent phases of COVID-19. The material from the prospective study consisted of cDNA or gDNA derived from T cells, B-cell-depleted T cells, or PBMCs. The dataset comprised deeply sampled blood TCRbeta repertoires from subjects exposed to, actively infected with, or recovered from COVID-19. A freely available public database, intended as a resource for researchers studying the immune response to SARS-CoV-2, is where the repertoires were released. The samples were drawn from two sources: the first 160 participants of the ongoing ImmuneRACE study, and 1,254 subjects contributed by 6 global collaborators. Nearly every sample came with metadata listing a de-identified subject ID, COVID-19 status, age in years and sex. Where available, HLA class I and class II types were obtained from metadata supplied by the sample provider rather than from assay-based typing. Study-wide findings and limitations: The amount of clinical and demographic metadata varied by source and participant and was provided uncurated.

Each collaborating institution followed its own protocols to collect whole blood in K2EDTA tubes. Collaborator samples were shipped for TCRbeta analysis as frozen whole blood, isolated PBMCs, or DNA extracted from either sample type. The CDR3 runs 13 residues from the cysteine to the phenylalanine. The CDR3 DNA has 39 bases and is translated from base 1. The germline V gene encodes CDR1 SNHLY and CDR2 FYNNEI. V loses 7 bases at its end and J loses 6 bases; junction bases beyond the gene matches: 5. The immunoSEQ Assay, a bias-controlled multiplex PCR, was used to amplify TCRbeta CDR3 regions from genomic DNA. For the original study's pipeline: The number of nucleated cells in each sample was estimated from the amplification of reference gene primers within the assay. Sequence reads were collapsed and filtered to measure the absolute abundance of every unique TCRbeta CDR3 rearrangement. For each sample, productive Simpson clonality was calculated as the square root of Simpson's diversity index across productive rearrangements. TCRdb holds this immuneACCESS table with in-frame rearrangements only. Some clones are missing; in checked studies, unresolved V genes explain under half, and the rest has no known cause. From that table come the V and J calls and clone size; the DNA was used to work out D and trimming. In all, the sample holds over 250,000 clones, and 80% to 90% of those were seen once. The top ten clonotypes cover approximately 2.2% of the sample.

About this clone itself: What antigen it recognizes has not been identified. Base-call qualities are not available, and no considerably larger clone is one nucleotide away.

In this chain, TRBV2 is recombined with TRBJ1-4, and TRBD1 aligns with 7 junction nucleotides. This clonotype originated in a woman in her forties or fifties with acute or convalescent COVID-19. The sequenced sample consisted of peripheral blood. The DNA reads as follows: TGTGCCAGCAAAAGGGGGCGGGATGAAAAACTGTTTTTT. It specifies CASKRGRDEKLFF. With the rest looked up from the reference TRBV2 and TRBJ1-4 genes rather than sequenced, the full variable domain is EPEVTQTPSHQVTQMGQEVILRCVPISNHLYFYWYRQILGQKVEFLVSFYNNEISEKSEIFDDQFSVERPDGSNFTLKIRSTKLEDSAMYFCASKRGRDEKLFFGSGTQLSVL.